This entry lists 17 T cell receptor beta chains sequenced from one sample in a study of blood T cell repertoires in COVID-19. The data were produced by immunoSEQ multiplex PCR, yet TCRdb's version contains in-frame clones alone and is incomplete. This sample has nearly 200,000 clones; 84% occur once, and the top ten carry 4% to 6%. Material: peripheral blood. The receptors originated from a woman aged 70-85 years with active or convalescent COVID-19.

This clone was seen a single time. The genes are TRBV15 and TRBJ2-7, with 7 bases lining up with TRBD1. The germline CDR1 and CDR2 sequences are LNHNV and YYDKDF (reference sequence). The CDR3 loop spans 14 amino acids. The trim removed 1 base at V and 4 bases at J, leaving 4 bases unmatched. The CDR3 here is CATSRGGQSYEQYF. The CDR3 DNA sequence: TGTGCCACCAGCAGAGGGGGACAGTCTTACGAGCAGTACTTC.

The V call is TRBV2, the J call TRBJ2-2; D might be TRBD2 (5 bases). The CDR3 spans 12 residues. Trimming took 6 bases from V and 4 from J, leaving 6 bases between them. Per germline, CDR1 SNHLY and CDR2 FYNNEI. This CDR3 reads CASSRGTGELFF. Written as DNA, the CDR3 is TGTGCCAGCAGCCGGGGCACCGGGGAGCTGTTTTTT.

This clone is a singleton in its sample. The chain uses TRBV7-6 and TRBJ2-3; 10 nucleotides line up with TRBD1. Germline V CDR1 and CDR2: SGHVS, FNYEAQ. This CDR3 contains 18 residues. With 2 bases clipped from V and 2 bases from J, the junction kept 10 bases outside the gene matches. CDR3 residues: CASSLSQGGQGPTDTQYF. In DNA, the CDR3 is TGTGCCAGCAGCTTATCACAGGGGGGACAGGGGCCCACAGATACGCAGTATTTT.

In nucleotides, the CDR3 is TGTGCCAGCAGTGGAGACGGGACAGCTAGTCGCACCGGGGAGCTGTTTTTT. Protein: CASSGDGTASRTGELFF. The V gene is TRBV25-1, the J gene TRBJ2-2; 7 bases match TRBD1. V was pared by 4 bases and J by 4 bases, with 12 bases of the junction left unmatched. Germline lookup yields CDR1 MGHDK and CDR2 SYGVNS. The CDR3 is 17 amino acids. The variable domain in full, completed from reference TRBV25-1 and TRBJ2-2, reads EADIYQTPRYLVIGTGKKITLECSQTMGHDKMYWYQQDPGMELHLIHYSYGVNSTEKGDLSSESTVSRIRTEHFPLTLESARPSHTSQYLCASSGDGTASRTGELFFGEGSRLTVL.

The chain combines TRBV29-1 with TRBJ2-2; 11 nucleotides line up with TRBD1. The CDR3 covers 16 residues. J gave up 4 bases and V 3 bases, and 7 bases lay outside the gene matches. From germline, CDR1 is SQVTM and CDR2 ANQGSEA. CDR3 protein: CSVDHGQGAFTGELFF. DNA for the CDR3: TGCAGCGTTGATCACGGACAGGGGGCGTTCACCGGGGAGCTGTTTTTT.

This sequence joins TRBV19 and TRBJ2-5, with 12 bases lining up with TRBD2. Germline-derived CDR1 and CDR2 are LNHDA and SQIVND (reference sequence). Trimming cost V 3 bases and J 5 bases; bases outside gene matches: 4. The CDR3 consists of 15 residues. The DNA for the CDR3 is TGTGCCAGTAGTATCGGACTAGCGGGGTGGGAGACCCAGTACTTC. As protein: CASSIGLAGWETQYF.

This chain links TRBV4-1 with TRBJ1-4; 8 bases align to TRBD1. Germline trimming cut 1 base from V and 4 bases from J; bases unmatched to any gene: 5. Germline V gene lookup returns CDR1 MGHRA and CDR2 YSYEKL. The CDR3 sequence is 16 residues long. The CDR3 bases are TGCGCCAGCAGCCAAGGGCAGGGGGCGGGTAATGAAAAACTGTTTTTT. Translating gives CASSQGQGAGNEKLFF.

This chain joins TRBV5-1 and TRBJ2-5; possible D gene TRBD1, 6 bases. The CDR3 is 14 residues long. With 4 bases removed from V and 0 bases from J, the gap between germline ends came to 10 bases. Germline CDR1 reads SGHRS; CDR2 reads YFSETQ. CDR3 bases: TGCGCCAGCAGCGGGGGCAGGAACCAAGAGACCCAGTACTTC. Protein sequence: CASSGGRNQETQYF. The full variable domain, its missing parts supplied by reference TRBV5-1 and TRBJ2-5, is KAGVTQTPRYLIKTRGQQVTLSCSPISGHRSVSWYQQTPGQGLQFLFEYFSETQRNKGNFPGRFSGRQFSNSRSEMNVSTLELGDSALYLCASSGGRNQETQYFGPGTRLLVL.

The CDR3 here is CASSLAGTGGNYGYTF. The CDR3 DNA reads as TGTGCCAGCAGCTTGGCCGGGACAGGGGGTAACTATGGCTACACCTTC. J is TRBJ1-2 and V is TRBV5-6; 11 bases are a match to TRBD1. With 0 bases clipped from V and 1 base from J, the junction kept 2 bases outside the gene matches. Germline V gene lookup returns CDR1 SGHDT and CDR2 YYEEEE. This CDR3 is built from 16 residues.

The CDR3, as DNA: TGTGCCAGCAGCCCCCTAGGAGGGGTTGAAGCTTTCTTT. This gives the protein CASSPLGGVEAFF. V and J are TRBV5-6 and TRBJ1-1; a weak D match, TRBD1 (5 bases). Trimming removed 4 bases at V and 7 bases at J, with 14 bases between. This CDR3 spans 13 amino acids. Germline values: CDR1 SGHDT, CDR2 YYEEEE.

V gene TRBV6-6 combines with J gene TRBJ2-3; no clear D gene. The CDR3 is 13 residues long. Germline V gene lookup returns CDR1 MNHNY and CDR2 SVGAGI (reference sequence). Deletions cut 3 bases from V and 3 bases from J, with 7 bases between. CDR3 region: CASSYRRTDTQYF. The CDR3, as DNA: TGTGCCAGCAGTTATAGGAGAACAGATACGCAGTATTTT.

The chain combines TRBV5-1 with TRBJ2-5; D uncertain. The CDR3 consists of 14 residues. The V and J ends lost 2 bases and 2 bases respectively, with 10 bases between them. CDR1 is SGHRS and CDR2 is YFSETQ in the germline V gene. CDR3 nucleotide sequence: TGCGCCAGCAGCTTAGCTGGTAATCAAGAGACCCAGTACTTC. Translation: CASSLAGNQETQYF.

DNA of the CDR3: TGCGCCAGCAGCCTACCGTCGACAGGGAGTGACCTCCACTTT. This translates into CASSLPSTGSDLHF. The V and J genes are TRBV5-1 and TRBJ1-6; TRBD1 aligns across 7 bases. The CDR3 is 14 residues long. The germline gives CDR1 SGHRS, CDR2 YFSETQ. V shed 4 bases and J 15 bases; nucleotides not matched to a gene: 13. The variable domain in full, completed from reference TRBV5-1 and TRBJ1-6, reads KAGVTQTPRYLIKTRGQQVTLSCSPISGHRSVSWYQQTPGQGLQFLFEYFSETQRNKGNFPGRFSGRQFSNSRSEMNVSTLELGDSALYLCASSLPSTGSDLHFGNGTRLTVT.

The rearrangement joins TRBV4-1 to TRBJ2-5; 11 positions match TRBD2. CDR3 length equals 17 residues. From germline, CDR1 is MGHRA and CDR2 YSYEKL. V trimming: 0 bases; J trimming: 5 bases; junction bases outside the gene matches: 8. CDR3 bases: TGCGCCAGCAGCCAAGATTTATTAGCGGGAGGGGGCGAGACCCAGTACTTC. Amino acids: CASSQDLLAGGGETQYF.

V is TRBV3-1 (or the pseudogene TRBV3-2) and J is TRBJ1-2; the D is unclear. Trimming removed 0 bases at V and 4 bases at J, with 15 bases between. Per germline, CDR1 LGHDT and CDR2 YNNKEL (reference sequence). The CDR3 covers 16 residues. CDR3 residues: CASSQDRTPRGYGYTF. The CDR3 coding sequence is TGTGCCAGCAGCCAAGATAGGACTCCCCGGGGCTATGGCTACACCTTC.

Points on this clone: This same CDR3 is encoded by further DNA sequences in the sample. The rearrangement links TRBV2 to TRBJ1-5; TRBD1 is a possible D gene (6 bases). With 7 bases removed from V and 3 bases from J, the gap between germline ends came to 7 bases. Germline loops: CDR1 SNHLY, CDR2 FYNNEI. This CDR3 spans 12 amino acids. As DNA, the CDR3 is TGTGCCAGCAACAGGGCCAATCAGCCCCAGCATTTT. Translation: CASNRANQPQHF.

Notes on this clone: The same CDR3 can be traced to other DNA sequences in this sample. The chain employs TRBV19 and TRBJ2-7; 13 nucleotides line up with TRBD2. The CDR3 is 14 amino acids. CDR1 and CDR2 from the germline V gene are LNHDA and SQIVND (reference sequence). V dropped 7 bases and J dropped 3; count of bases not matched to a gene: 3. The CDR3 region has the DNA TGTGCCAGTACCAGGACTAGCGGGAGCTACGAGCAGTACTTC. As protein: CASTRTSGSYEQYF.